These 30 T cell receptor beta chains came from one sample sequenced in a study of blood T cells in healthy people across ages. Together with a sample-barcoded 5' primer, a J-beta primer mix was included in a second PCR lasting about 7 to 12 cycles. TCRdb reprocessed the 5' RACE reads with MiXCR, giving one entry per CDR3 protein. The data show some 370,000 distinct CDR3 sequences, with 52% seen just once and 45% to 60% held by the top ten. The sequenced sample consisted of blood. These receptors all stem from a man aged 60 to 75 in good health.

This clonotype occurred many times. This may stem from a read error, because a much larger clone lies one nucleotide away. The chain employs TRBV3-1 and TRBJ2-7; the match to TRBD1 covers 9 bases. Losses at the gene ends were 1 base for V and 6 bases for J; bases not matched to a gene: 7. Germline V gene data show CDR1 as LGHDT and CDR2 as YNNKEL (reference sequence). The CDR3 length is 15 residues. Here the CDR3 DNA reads TGTGCCAGCAGCCAAGGGACAAACAGGGGGCGCGAGCAGTACTTC. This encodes CASSQGTNRGREQYF.

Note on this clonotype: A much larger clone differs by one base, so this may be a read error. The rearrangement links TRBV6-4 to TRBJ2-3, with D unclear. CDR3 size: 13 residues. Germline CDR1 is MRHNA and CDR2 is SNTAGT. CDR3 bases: TGTGCCAGCAGTGCAGATAGCACAGATATGCAGTATTTT. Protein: CASSADSTDMQYF.

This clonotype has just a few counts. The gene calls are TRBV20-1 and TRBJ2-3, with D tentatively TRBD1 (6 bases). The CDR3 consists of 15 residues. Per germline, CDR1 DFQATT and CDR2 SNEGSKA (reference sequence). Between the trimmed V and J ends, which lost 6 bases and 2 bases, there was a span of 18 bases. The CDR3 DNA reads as TGCAGTGCCGGGGACACCGGATTGTCCACAGATACGCAGTATTTT. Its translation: CSAGDTGLSTDTQYF.

This CDR3 reads CASGTSSSGYEQYF. In DNA, the CDR3 is TGTGCCAGCGGTACTAGCTCCTCCGGCTACGAGCAGTACTTC. The V call is TRBV9, the J call TRBJ2-7, with a possible D match to TRBD2 (6 bases). This CDR3 region has 14 residues. V lost 7 bases and J lost 3, with 17 bases in between. Germline lookup yields CDR1 SGDLS and CDR2 YYNGEE. The entire variable domain, with the rest obtained from reference TRBV9 and TRBJ2-7, is as follows: DSGVTQTPKHLITATGQRVTLRCSPRSGDLSVYWYQQSLDQGLQFLIQYYNGEERAKGNILERFSAQQFPDLHSELNLSSLELGDSALYFCASGTSSSGYEQYFGPGTRLTVT.

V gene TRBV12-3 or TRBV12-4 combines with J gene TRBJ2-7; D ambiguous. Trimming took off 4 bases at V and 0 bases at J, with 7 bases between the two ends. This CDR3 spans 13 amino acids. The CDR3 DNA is TGTGCCAGCAGTTGTTATGGCTCCTACGAGCAGTACTTC. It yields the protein CASSCYGSYEQYF.

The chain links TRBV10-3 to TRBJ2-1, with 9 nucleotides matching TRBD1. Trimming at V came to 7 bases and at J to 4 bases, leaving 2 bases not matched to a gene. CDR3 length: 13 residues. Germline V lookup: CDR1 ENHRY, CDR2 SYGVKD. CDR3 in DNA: TGTGCCATCAAAGGGACAGGGTACAATGAGCAGTTCTTC. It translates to CAIKGTGYNEQFF.

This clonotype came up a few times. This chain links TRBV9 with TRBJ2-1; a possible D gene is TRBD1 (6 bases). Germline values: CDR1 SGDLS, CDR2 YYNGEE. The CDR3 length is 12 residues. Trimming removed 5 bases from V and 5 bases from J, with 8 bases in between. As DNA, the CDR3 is TGTGCCAGCAGTGCAGGGGACAATGAGCAGTTCTTC. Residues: CASSAGDNEQFF.

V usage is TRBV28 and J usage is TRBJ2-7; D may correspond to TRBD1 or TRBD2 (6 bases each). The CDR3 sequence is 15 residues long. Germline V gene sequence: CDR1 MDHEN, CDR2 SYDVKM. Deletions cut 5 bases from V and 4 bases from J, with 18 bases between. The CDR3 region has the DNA TGTGCCAGCAGTCAAGGGGGGACTCGGGAATACGAGCAGTACTTC. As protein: CASSQGGTREYEQYF.

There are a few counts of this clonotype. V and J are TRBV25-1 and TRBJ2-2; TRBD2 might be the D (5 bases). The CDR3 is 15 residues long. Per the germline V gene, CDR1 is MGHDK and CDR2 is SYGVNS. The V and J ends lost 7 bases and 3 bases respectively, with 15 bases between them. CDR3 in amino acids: CASTRTVEDTGELFF. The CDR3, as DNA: TGTGCCAGCACCCGGACGGTGGAGGACACCGGGGAGCTGTTTTTT.

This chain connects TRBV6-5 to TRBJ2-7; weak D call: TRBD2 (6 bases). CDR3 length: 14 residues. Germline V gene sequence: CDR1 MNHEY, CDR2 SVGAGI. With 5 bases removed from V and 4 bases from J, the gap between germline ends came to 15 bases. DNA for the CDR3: TGTGCCAGCAGTAGGGACTCCCGAAAATACGAGCAGTACTTC. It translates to CASSRDSRKYEQYF.

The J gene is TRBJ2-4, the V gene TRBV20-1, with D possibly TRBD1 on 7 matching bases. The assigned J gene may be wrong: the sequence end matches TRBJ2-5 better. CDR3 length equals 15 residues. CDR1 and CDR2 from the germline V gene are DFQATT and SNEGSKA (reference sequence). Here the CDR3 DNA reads TGCAGTGCTAGGTTCGGGGACAGTCTGGGGGGGACCCAGTACTTC. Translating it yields CSARFGDSLGGTQYF.

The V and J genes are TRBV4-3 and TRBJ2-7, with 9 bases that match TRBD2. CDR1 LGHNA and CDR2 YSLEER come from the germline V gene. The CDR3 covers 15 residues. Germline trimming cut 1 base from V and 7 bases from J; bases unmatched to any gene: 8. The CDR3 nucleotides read TGCGCCAGCAGCCAAGCTGATAGCGGGAGAAATGAGCAGTACTTC. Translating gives CASSQADSGRNEQYF.

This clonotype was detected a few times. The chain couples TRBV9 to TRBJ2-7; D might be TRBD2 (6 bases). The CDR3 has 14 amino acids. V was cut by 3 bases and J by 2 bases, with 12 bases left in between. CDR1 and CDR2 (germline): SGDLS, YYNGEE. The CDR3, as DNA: TGTGCCAGCAGCGCTAGCGTAGGGCCCTACGAGCAGTACTTC. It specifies CASSASVGPYEQYF.

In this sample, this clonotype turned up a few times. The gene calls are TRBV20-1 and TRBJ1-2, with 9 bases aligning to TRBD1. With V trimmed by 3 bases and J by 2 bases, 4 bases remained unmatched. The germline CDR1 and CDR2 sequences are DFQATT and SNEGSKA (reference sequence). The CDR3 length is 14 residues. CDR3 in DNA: TGCAGTGCTAGGGGGACAGGGTGGAACTATGGCTACACCTTC. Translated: CSARGTGWNYGYTF.

Here the CDR3 DNA reads TGCAGTGCTAGAGATCACGGGGGGCGCCCAGATACGCAGTATTTT. This translates into CSARDHGGRPDTQYF. The chain employs TRBV20-1 and TRBJ2-3; the D gene is possibly TRBD2 (7 bases). The V gene's germline CDR1 is DFQATT and CDR2 SNEGSKA (reference sequence). Trimming took off 0 bases at V and 4 bases at J, with 14 bases between the two ends. CDR3 length equals 15 residues.

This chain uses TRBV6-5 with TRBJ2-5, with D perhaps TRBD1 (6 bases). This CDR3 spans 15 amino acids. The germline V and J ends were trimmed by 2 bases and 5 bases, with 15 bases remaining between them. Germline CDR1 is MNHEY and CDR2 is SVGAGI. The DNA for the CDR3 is TGTGCCAGCAGTTACGGTTTGGGGGCGCCGGAGACCCAGTACTTC. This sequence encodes CASSYGLGAPETQYF.

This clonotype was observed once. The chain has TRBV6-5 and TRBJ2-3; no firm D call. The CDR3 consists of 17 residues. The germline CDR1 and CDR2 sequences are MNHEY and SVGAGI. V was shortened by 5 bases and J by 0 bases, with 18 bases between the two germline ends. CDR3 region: CASSLSGGPLSTDTQYF. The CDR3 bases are TGTGCCAGCAGTCTCTCGGGTGGTCCCCTGAGCACAGATACGCAGTATTTT.

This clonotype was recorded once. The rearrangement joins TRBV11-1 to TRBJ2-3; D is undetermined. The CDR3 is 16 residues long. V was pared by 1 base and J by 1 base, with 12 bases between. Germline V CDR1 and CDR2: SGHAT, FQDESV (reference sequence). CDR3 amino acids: CASSLGQARGTDTQYF. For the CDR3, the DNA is TGTGCCAGCAGCTTAGGTCAGGCCCGGGGCACAGATACGCAGTATTTT.

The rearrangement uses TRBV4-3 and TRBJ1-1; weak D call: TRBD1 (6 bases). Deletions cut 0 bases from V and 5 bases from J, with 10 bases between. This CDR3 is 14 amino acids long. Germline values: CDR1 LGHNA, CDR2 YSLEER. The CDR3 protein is CASSQDGGRTEAFF. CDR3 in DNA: TGCGCCAGCAGCCAAGATGGGGGGCGTACTGAAGCTTTCTTT.

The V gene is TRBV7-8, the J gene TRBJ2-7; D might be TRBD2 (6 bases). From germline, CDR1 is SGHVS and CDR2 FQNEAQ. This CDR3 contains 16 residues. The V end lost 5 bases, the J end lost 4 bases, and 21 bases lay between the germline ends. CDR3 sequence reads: CASSRGAGRLVYEQYF. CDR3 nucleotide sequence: TGTGCCAGCAGCCGAGGGGCGGGGCGTTTAGTGTACGAGCAGTACTTC.

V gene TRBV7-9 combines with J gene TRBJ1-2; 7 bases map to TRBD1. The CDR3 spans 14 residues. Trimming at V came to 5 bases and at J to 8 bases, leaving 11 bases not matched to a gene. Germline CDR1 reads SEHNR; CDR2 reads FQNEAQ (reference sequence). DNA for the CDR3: TGTGCCAGCAGCCCTCCCGGGACAGTGAGCGGCTACACCTTC. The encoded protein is CASSPPGTVSGYTF.

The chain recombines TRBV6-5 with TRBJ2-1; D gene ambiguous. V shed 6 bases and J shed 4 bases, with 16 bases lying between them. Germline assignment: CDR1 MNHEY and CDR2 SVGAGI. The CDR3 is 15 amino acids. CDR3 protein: CASSLVRAAYNEQFF. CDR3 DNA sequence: TGTGCCAGCAGCCTCGTAAGGGCAGCTTACAATGAGCAGTTCTTC.

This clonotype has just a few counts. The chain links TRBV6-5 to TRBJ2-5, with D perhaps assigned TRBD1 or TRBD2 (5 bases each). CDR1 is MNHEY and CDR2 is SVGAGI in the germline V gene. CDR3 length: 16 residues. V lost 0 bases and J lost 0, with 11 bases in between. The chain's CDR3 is CASSYSGGSYQETQYF. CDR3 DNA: TGTGCCAGCAGTTACTCTGGGGGTTCGTACCAAGAGACCCAGTACTTC.

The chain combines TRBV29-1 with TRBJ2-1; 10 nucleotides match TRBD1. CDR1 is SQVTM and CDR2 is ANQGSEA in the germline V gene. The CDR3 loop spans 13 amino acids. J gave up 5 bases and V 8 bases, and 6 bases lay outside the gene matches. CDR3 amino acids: CSTGQGTDNEQFF. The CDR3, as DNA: TGCAGCACGGGACAGGGGACGGACAATGAGCAGTTCTTC.

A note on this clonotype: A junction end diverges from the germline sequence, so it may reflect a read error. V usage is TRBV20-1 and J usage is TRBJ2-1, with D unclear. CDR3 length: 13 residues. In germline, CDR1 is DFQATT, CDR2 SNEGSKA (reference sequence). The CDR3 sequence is CSGGRSSYNGQFF. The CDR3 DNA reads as TGCAGTGGCGGACGGAGCTCCTACAATGGGCAGTTCTTC.

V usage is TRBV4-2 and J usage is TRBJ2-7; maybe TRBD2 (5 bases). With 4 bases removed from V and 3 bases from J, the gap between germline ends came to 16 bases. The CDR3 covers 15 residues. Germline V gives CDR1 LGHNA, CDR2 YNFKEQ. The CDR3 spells CASSPSASGGYEQYF. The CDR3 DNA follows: TGTGCCAGCAGCCCCTCCGCCAGCGGTGGCTACGAGCAGTACTTC.

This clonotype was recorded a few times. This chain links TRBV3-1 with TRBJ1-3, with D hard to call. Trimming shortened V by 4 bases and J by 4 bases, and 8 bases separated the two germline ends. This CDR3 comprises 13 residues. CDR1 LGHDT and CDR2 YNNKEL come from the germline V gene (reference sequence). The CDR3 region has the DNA TGTGCCAGCAGCCCTGGTCAGGGAAACACCATATATTTT. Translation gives CASSPGQGNTIYF.

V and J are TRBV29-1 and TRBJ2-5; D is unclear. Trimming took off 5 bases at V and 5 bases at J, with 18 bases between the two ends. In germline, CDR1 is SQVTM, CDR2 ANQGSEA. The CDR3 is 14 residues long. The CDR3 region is CSVPNTGLRETQYF. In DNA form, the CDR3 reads TGCAGCGTTCCTAATACGGGCCTCCGGGAGACCCAGTACTTC.

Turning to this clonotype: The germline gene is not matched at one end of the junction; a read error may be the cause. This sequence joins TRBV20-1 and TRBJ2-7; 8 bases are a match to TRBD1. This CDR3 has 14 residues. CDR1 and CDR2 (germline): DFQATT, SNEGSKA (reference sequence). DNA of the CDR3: TGCAGTGCTATTGGACAGGGTGTCGTTTACGAGCGGTACTTC. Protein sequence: CSAIGQGVVYERYF.

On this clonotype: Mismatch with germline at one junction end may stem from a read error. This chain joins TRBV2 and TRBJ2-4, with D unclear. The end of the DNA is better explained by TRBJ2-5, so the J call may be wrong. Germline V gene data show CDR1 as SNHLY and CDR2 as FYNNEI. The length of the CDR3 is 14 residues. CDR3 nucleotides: TGTGTCAGCAGTGAAGGGCAGGTGGGGGAGACCCAGTACTTC. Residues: CVSSEGQVGETQYF.